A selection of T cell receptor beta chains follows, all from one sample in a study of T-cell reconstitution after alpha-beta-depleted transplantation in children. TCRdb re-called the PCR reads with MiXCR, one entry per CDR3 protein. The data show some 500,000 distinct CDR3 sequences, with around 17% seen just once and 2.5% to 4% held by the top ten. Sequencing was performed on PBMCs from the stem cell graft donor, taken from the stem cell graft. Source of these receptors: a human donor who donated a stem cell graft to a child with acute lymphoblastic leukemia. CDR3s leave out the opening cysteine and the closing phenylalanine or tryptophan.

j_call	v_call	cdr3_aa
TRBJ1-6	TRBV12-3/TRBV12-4	TSCPAPGSRSYNSPLH
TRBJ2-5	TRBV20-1	SARPSPGFQETQY
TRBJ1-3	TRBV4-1	ASSQAAFSGNTIY
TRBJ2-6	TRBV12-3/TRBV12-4	ATVQPRDPGANVLT
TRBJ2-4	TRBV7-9	ASSSADGKNIQY
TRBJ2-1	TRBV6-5	ASSYKDEQF
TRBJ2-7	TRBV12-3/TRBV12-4	ASSPVAYEQY
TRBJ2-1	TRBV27	ASSPRGSVGQF
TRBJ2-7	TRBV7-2	ASSWTTGVAEQY
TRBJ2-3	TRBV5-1	ASSSLASDTQY
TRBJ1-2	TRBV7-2	ASSLVWGAHGYT
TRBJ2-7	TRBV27	ASSFEDSYEQY
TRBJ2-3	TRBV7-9	ASSLLVGGGADTQY
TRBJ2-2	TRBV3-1	ASSLFRGGSTGELF
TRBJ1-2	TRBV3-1	ATSQDSGTAGVFSYGYT
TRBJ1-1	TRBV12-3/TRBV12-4	ASTLRGGDTEAF
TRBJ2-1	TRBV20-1	SACSIQIYNEQF
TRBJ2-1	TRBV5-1	ASSSGLVYNEQF
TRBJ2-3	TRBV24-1	ATSDRLAGDADTQY
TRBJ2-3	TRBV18	ASSGTDTDTQY